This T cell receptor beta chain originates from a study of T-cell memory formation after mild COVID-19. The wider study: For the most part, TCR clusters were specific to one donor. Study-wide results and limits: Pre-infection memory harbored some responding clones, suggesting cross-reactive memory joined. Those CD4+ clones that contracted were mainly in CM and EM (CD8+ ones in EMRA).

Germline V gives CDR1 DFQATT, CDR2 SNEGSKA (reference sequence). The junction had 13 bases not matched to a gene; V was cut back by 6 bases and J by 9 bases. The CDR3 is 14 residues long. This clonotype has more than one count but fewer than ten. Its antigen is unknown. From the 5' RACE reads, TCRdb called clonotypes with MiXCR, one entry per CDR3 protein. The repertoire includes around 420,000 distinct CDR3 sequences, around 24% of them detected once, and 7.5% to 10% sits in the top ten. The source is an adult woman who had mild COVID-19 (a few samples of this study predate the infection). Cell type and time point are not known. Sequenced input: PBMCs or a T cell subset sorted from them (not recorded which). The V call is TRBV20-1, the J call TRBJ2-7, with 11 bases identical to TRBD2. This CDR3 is CSASFRTSGSGQYF. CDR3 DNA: TGCAGTGCCAGTTTCAGGACTAGCGGGTCCGGGCAGTACTTC.